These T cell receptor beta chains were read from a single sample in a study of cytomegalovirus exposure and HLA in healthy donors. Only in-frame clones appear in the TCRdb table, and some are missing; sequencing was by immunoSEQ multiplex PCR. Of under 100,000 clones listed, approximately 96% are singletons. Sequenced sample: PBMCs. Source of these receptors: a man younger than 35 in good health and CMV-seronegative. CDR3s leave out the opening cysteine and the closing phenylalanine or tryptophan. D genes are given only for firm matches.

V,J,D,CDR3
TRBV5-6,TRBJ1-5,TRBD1,ASSSLGQGVGQPQH
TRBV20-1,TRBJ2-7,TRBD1,SASGIGQGS
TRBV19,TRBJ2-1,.,ASSIEGVGWLF
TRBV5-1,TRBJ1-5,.,ASSLEGGGGNQPQH
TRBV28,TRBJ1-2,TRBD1,ASRGSGTGNGYT
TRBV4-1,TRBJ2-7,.,ASSQPLRDSSSYEQY
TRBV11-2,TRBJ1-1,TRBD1,ASSSLQGANAEAF
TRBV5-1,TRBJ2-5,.,ASSPLGSQETQY
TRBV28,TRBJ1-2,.,ASSSTGLDGYT
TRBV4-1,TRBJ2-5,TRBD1,ASSQDRGTGLLTQY
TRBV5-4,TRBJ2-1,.,ASSLDPQNYNEQF
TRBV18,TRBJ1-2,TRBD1,ASSPPTGEKGVLGYT
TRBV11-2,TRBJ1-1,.,ASSPRDMNTEAF
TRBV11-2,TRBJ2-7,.,ASSFEQETYEQY
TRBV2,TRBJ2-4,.,ASSASTTENIQY
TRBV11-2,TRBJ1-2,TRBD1,ASSLVGTGRIYGYT
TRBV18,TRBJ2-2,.,ASSPTVGNTGELF
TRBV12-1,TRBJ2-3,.,ASSLPGTSGRGPASTDTQY
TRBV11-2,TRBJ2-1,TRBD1,ASSLTDREVSEQF
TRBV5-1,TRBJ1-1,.,ASSIGQPMNTEAF
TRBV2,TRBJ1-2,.,ASSEVRGGYT
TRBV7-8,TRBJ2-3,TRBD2,ASRLAGGAFADTQY
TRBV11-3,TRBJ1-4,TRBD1,ASSTGQGSEKLF
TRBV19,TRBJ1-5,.,ASSAGRAHQPQH
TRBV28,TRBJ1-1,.,ASSSSGAHTEAF
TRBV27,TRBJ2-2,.,ASSLSRGELF
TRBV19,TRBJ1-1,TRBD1,ASSRNRGTEAF
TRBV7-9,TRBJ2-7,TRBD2,ASKLWVGGRALGEQY
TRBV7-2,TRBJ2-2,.,ASSLSWREANTGELF
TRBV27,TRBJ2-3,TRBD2,ASSFETSGGPRGTQY
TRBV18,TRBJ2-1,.,ASSLTADSSYNEQF
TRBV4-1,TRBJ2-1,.,ASSQTGSYNEQF
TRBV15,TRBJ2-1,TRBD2,ATSRVGTSGHEQF
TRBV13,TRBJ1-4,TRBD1,ASRPESGQGEKLF
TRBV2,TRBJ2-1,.,ASHAGGNGNEQF
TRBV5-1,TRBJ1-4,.,ASSLAGTTEKLF
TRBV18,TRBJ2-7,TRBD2,ASSPPSGTPYEQY
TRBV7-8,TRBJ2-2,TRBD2,ASSLVSSGSRYTGELF
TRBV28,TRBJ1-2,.,ASMGGTRYT
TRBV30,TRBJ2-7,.,AWSGTLLTYEQY
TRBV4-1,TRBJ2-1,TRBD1,ASTPRGGTGNEQF
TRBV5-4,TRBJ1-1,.,ASSTTTGLNTEAF
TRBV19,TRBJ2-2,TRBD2,ASRLAGSTGELF
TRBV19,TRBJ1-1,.,ASSILGHEAF
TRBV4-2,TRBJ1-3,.,ASSQAQESGNTIY